These T cell receptor beta chains were read from a single sample in a study of OX40 agonist ivuxolimab in advanced cancers. Here immunoSEQ multiplex PCR was the method, and the copy in TCRdb shows in-frame clones only, minus some. The data show fewer than 75,000 clones, about 85% seen once. Sequencing used CD4+ or CD8+ T cells sorted from blood, obtained in a trial of the OX40 agonist ivuxolimab. The receptors stem from an adult with an advanced solid tumor such as melanoma, head and neck, liver or kidney cancer. Each CDR3 is given with its conserved first and last residue. Fields, in order: J gene, D gene, V gene, CDR3 protein, CDR3 DNA. The D gene is left open where the match is weak.

TRBJ2-5 . TRBV5-1 CASSLVASFQETQYF TGCGCCAGCAGCTTGGTGGCTAGCTTCCAAGAGACCCAGTACTTC
TRBJ1-3 . TRBV9 CASSGSGFFSGNTIYF TGTGCCAGCAGCGGATCCGGGTTCTTCTCTGGAAACACCATATATTTT
TRBJ1-5 . TRBV5-6 CASSRGNSNQPQHF TGTGCCAGCTCGCGAGGGAATAGCAATCAGCCCCAGCATTTT
TRBJ1-4 . TRBV6-6 CASSYEEHTNEKLFF TGTGCCAGCAGTTACGAGGAGCATACTAATGAAAAACTGTTTTTT
TRBJ2-1 TRBD2 TRBV10-3 CAISEFQREVFF TGTGCCATCAGTGAGTTTCAGCGGGAGGTGTTCTTC
TRBJ1-5 TRBD1 TRBV30 CAWRTGGNQPQHF TGTGCCTGGAGAACAGGGGGTAATCAGCCCCAGCATTTT
TRBJ2-7 TRBD2 TRBV6-5 CASSSPGLAGAAQYF TGTGCCAGCAGTTCTCCGGGACTAGCGGGAGCGGCGCAGTACTTC
TRBJ1-5 . TRBV19 CASRPGQNSNQPQHF TGTGCCAGTAGACCAGGACAGAATAGCAATCAGCCCCAGCATTTT
TRBJ1-2 . TRBV28 CASRQGSTYGYTF TGTGCCAGCCGTCAAGGGTCCACTTATGGCTACACCTTC
TRBJ2-4 TRBD1 TRBV28 CASKGQGLAKNIQYF TGTGCCAGCAAAGGACAGGGCCTCGCCAAAAACATTCAGTACTTC